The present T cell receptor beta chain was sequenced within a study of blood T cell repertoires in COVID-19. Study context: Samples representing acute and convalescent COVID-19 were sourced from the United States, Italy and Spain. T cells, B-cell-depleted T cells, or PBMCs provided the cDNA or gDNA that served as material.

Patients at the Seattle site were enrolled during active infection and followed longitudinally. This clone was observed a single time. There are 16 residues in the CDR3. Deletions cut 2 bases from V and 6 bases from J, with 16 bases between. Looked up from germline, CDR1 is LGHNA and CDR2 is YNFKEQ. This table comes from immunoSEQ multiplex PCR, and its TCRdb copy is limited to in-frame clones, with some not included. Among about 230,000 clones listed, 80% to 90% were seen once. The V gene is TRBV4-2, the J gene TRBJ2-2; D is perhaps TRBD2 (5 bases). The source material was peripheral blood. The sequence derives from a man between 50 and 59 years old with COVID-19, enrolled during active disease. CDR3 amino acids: CASSQIRDRSSGELFF. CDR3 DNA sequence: TGTGCCAGCAGCCAAATACGGGATCGGTCCTCCGGGGAGCTGTTTTTT.